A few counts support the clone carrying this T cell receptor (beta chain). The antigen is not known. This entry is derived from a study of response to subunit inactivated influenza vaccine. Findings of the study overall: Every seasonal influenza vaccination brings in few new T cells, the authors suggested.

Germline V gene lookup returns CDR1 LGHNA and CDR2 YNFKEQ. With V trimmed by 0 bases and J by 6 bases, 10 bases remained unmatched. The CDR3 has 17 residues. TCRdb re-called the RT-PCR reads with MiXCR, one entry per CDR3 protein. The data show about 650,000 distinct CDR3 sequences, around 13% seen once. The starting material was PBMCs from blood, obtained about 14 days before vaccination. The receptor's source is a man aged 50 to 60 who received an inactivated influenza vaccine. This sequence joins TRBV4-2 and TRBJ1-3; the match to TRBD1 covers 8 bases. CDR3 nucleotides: TGTGCCAGCAGCCAAGAGTTCGGGACAGGTGGCGCAAACACCATATATTTT. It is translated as CASSQEFGTGGANTIYF.